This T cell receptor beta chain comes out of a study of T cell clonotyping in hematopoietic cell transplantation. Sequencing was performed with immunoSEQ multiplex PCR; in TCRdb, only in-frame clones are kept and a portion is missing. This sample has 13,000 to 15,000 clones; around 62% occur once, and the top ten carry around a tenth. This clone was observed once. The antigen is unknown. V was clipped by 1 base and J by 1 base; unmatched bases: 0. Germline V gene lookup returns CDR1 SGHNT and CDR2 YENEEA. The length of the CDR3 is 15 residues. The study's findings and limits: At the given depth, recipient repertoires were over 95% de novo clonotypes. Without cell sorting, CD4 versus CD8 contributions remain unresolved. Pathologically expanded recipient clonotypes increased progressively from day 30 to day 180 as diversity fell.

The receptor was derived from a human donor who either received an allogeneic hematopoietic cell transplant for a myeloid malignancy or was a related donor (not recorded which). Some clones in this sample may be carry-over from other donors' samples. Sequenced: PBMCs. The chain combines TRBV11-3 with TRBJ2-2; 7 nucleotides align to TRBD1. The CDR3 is CASSLGQGNTGELFF. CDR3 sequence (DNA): TGTGCCAGCAGCTTAGGACAGGGGAACACCGGGGAGCTGTTTTTT.